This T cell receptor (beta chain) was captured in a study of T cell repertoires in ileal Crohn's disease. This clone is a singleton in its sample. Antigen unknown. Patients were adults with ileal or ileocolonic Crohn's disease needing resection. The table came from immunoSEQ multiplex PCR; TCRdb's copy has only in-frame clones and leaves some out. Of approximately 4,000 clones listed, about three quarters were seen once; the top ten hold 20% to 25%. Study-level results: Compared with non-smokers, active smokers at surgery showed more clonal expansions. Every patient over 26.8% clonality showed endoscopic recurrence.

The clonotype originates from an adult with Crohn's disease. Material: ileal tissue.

The CDR3 DNA reads as TGTGCCAGCAGCCGGAGGTTACAGGGGATTAATGAAAAACTGTTTTTT. Amino acid sequence: CASSRRLQGINEKLFF. V is TRBV9 and J is TRBJ1-4; the match to TRBD1 covers 7 bases. The ends lost 4 bases at V and 4 bases at J; junction bases unmatched: 10. The CDR3 has 16 amino acids. Germline assignment: CDR1 SGDLS and CDR2 YYNGEE.